Given below is one TCR beta chain in context. Its specificity is unknown. V lost 5 bases, J lost 0 bases, and 12 bases stayed unmatched. CDR1 is SGHAT, CDR2 FQNNGV, per germline. CDR3 length: 17 residues. The data are from a study of blood T cells in healthy people across ages. General study results and limits: Observed TCR beta diversity per million T cells went down as age went up. This fall followed a roughly linear course with age.

A second PCR of 7 to 11 cycles used a sample-barcoded 5' primer and a J-beta primer mix. TCRdb passed the 5' RACE reads through MiXCR, listing each CDR3 protein once. The sample consists of about 1.1 million distinct CDR3 sequences, 30% to 40% of them appearing once. The TCR originated in a man between 18 and 35 years old in good health. The sample taken for sequencing was blood. The rearrangement links TRBV11-2 to TRBJ1-1; 7 bases fit TRBD1. The DNA of the CDR3 is TGTGCCAGCAGCCTCGGACAGGACGGTTTCGTGAACACTGAAGCTTTCTTT. It encodes CASSLGQDGFVNTEAFF.